The 19 T cell receptor beta chains below all came from one sample that was sequenced in a study of kidney transplant recipient with SARS-CoV-2 infection. TCRdb redid the calling of the reads with MiXCR, one entry per CDR3 protein. The sample includes about 250,000 distinct CDR3 sequences, around 26% of them seen just once. The sample in question was a blood sample, obtained at baseline and on day 111 from a kidney transplant recipient. The origin of the receptors is a male patient aged 25-45 years who had COVID-19 and was a kidney transplant recipient. Some of these T cells may belong to the graft donor.

The sample holds many counts of this clonotype. The V gene is TRBV3-1, the J gene TRBJ2-3; 11 nucleotides line up with TRBD2. V lost 2 bases to trimming and J lost 8 bases; unmatched junction nucleotides: 9. Germline V gene lookup returns CDR1 LGHDT and CDR2 YNNKEL (reference sequence). The CDR3 length is 16 residues. This CDR3 is CASSQWALAGGGTQYF. CDR3 DNA sequence: TGTGCCAGCAGCCAATGGGCGCTAGCGGGAGGAGGTACGCAGTATTTT.

Details on this clonotype: A much larger clone lies a single base off, so this may be a read error. The rearrangement joins TRBV20-1 to TRBJ2-7, with D maybe TRBD2 (5 bases). CDR1 and CDR2 (germline): DFQATT, SNEGSKA (reference sequence). V was trimmed by 8 bases and J by 7 bases, leaving 21 bases between them. The CDR3 is 13 residues long. CDR3: CSTDGYRAEEQYF. The CDR3 DNA is TGCAGTACGGATGGCTACAGAGCGGAAGAGCAGTACTTC.

As to this clonotype: One end of the junction does not line up with germline, which may come from a read error. The chain combines TRBV4-1 with TRBJ2-5; possibly TRBD2 for D (6 bases). This CDR3 has 18 residues. Germline CDR1 MGHRA, CDR2 YSYEKL. CDR3 in amino acids: CAGSQGTMGTGLIETQYF. The CDR3 DNA follows: TGCGCCGGCAGCCAAGGGACGATGGGGACTGGGTTAATAGAGACCCAGTACTTC.

This clonotype has a count of ten or more. CDR3 amino acids: CASSQSWGNSGNTIYF. The CDR3 DNA reads as TGTGCCAGCAGCCAGAGTTGGGGCAACTCTGGAAACACCATATATTTT. The chain joins TRBV7-8 to TRBJ1-3, with a possible D match to TRBD1 (5 bases). Germline V lookup: CDR1 SGHVS, CDR2 FQNEAQ. This CDR3 has 16 amino acids. V lost 5 bases and J 0 bases, leaving 14 bases between the germline ends.

The V gene is TRBV10-1, the J gene TRBJ1-2, with no clear D. CDR3 length equals 17 residues. Germline V CDR1 and CDR2: WNHNN, SYGVQD (reference sequence). Trimming removed 5 bases at V and 4 bases at J, with 23 bases between. CDR3 nucleotide sequence: TGCGCCAGCAGTACGTTTCGAAGATCGCGAAAGACCTATGGCTACACCTTC. This gives the protein CASSTFRRSRKTYGYTF.

A word on this clonotype: A read error may be the cause here, since a much bigger clone is one base away. This CDR3 reads CASGFLYGYNQPQHF. In DNA form, the CDR3 reads TGTGCCAGCGGTTTCCTTTATGGGTACAATCAGCCCCAGCATTTT. This sequence joins TRBV28 and TRBJ1-5; D unclear. This CDR3 contains 15 residues. Germline V gene data show CDR1 as MDHEN and CDR2 as SYDVKM.

As for this clonotype: A read error may explain this, as a much larger clone is one base away. The chain has TRBV4-2 and TRBJ1-1; unclear D gene. Germline V gene data show CDR1 as LGHNA and CDR2 as YNFKEQ. This CDR3 comprises 14 residues. This chain's CDR3 is CASGQDLRNTEAFF. CDR3 nucleotides: TGTGCCAGCGGCCAAGATTTGAGGAACACTGAAGCTTTCTTT.

This clonotype was counted many times. Here the CDR3 reads CASSYGSGPYEQYV. For the CDR3, the DNA is TGTGCCAGCAGTTACGGGTCAGGCCCCTACGAGCAGTACGTC. The rearrangement links TRBV6-2 or TRBV6-3 to TRBJ2-7; no firm D call. Germline assignment: CDR1 MNHEY and CDR2 SVGEGT. The CDR3 is 14 residues long. Trimming left V 2 bases short and J 2 bases short, with 10 bases between.

This clonotype occurred a few times. V usage is TRBV29-1 and J usage is TRBJ2-1; TRBD1 or TRBD2 may be the D gene (7 bases each). The CDR3 is 14 residues long. Trimming took 5 bases from V and 4 from J, leaving 15 bases between them. Germline CDR1 is SQVTM and CDR2 is ANQGSEA. The CDR3 nucleotides are TGCAGCGTTTGGGGGGGACAGAGATACAATGAGCAGTTCTTC. Encoded protein: CSVWGGQRYNEQFF.

In this sample, this clonotype turned up many times. The chain joins TRBV16 to TRBJ1-2; D call uncertain. The CDR3 totals 17 residues. V was cut by 5 bases and J by 4 bases, with 23 bases left in between. Germline V CDR1 and CDR2: KGHSY, FQNENV. This CDR3 reads CASSIIWVVRKTYGYTF. CDR3 nucleotides: TGTGCCAGCAGCATTATATGGGTCGTTAGAAAGACCTATGGCTACACCTTC.

This clonotype was observed many times. This chain connects TRBV2 to TRBJ2-7; D remains ambiguous. The CDR3 has 14 residues. Germline V gene lookup returns CDR1 SNHLY and CDR2 FYNNEI. Trimming removed 3 bases from V and 2 bases from J, with 11 bases in between. CDR3 DNA sequence: TGTGCCAGCAGTGAGGGGTTTACCACCTACGAGCAGTACTTC. Encoded protein: CASSEGFTTYEQYF.

This clonotype was picked up many times. The chain joins TRBV4-1 to TRBJ2-6; no clear D. CDR1 MGHRA and CDR2 YSYEKL come from the germline V gene. This CDR3 spans 16 amino acids. Trimming cost V 0 bases and J 2 bases, with 8 bases left between them. The CDR3, as DNA: TGCGCCAGCAGCCAAGATACCAGAACTGGGGCCAACGTCCTGACTTTC. Translated: CASSQDTRTGANVLTF.

In its sample, this clonotype was seen many times. The rearrangement links TRBV29-1 to TRBJ2-7; 11 bases line up with TRBD1. CDR1 is SQVTM and CDR2 is ANQGSEA in the germline V gene. The CDR3 has 13 residues. V gave up 5 bases and J gave up 3 bases; unmatched junction bases: 3. This CDR3 is CSVTGTGGYEQYF. The CDR3 DNA is TGCAGCGTTACCGGGACAGGGGGCTACGAGCAGTACTTC.

The sample holds many counts of this clonotype. The gene calls are TRBV7-3 and TRBJ2-1, with D possibly TRBD2 on 6 matching bases. The CDR3 has 14 residues. Germline V gene sequence: CDR1 SGHTA, CDR2 FQGTGA. V was shortened by 3 bases and J by 7 bases, with 13 bases between the two germline ends. Here the CDR3 reads CASSLGTSSNEQFF. The CDR3 DNA reads as TGTGCCAGCAGCTTGGGAACTAGCTCGAATGAGCAGTTCTTC.

The chain carries TRBV6-2 or TRBV6-3 and TRBJ2-3; D possibly corresponds to TRBD1 (5 bases). The CDR3 length is 16 residues. The V end lost 4 bases, the J end lost 1 base, and 15 bases lay between the germline ends. The V gene's germline CDR1 is MNHEY and CDR2 SVGEGT. CDR3 sequence reads: CASSSRWGSGTDTQYF. CDR3 DNA: TGTGCCAGCAGTTCTCGGTGGGGCTCGGGCACAGATACGCAGTATTTT.

This clonotype has a single count. This may come from a read error, since a much larger clone is one base off. The chain recombines TRBV28 with TRBJ2-3, with D perhaps TRBD1 (6 bases). The CDR3 length is 17 residues. Looked up from germline, CDR1 is MDHEN and CDR2 is SYDVKM. The germline V and J ends were trimmed by 5 bases and 0 bases, with 18 bases remaining between them. The CDR3 DNA sequence: TGTGCCAGCAGTCCCGGACAGCCAGATGTTAGCACAGATACGCAGTATTTT. Its protein is CASSPGQPDVSTDTQYF.

To note about this clonotype: This may arise from a read error, as a much more abundant clone is one base away. DNA for the CDR3: TGTGCCAGCAGCTTAGGGCTAGCCAAAGACATTCAGTACTTC. Translating gives CASSLGLAKDIQYF. The chain links TRBV5-5 to TRBJ2-4, with D possibly TRBD2 on 5 matching bases. Germline-derived CDR1 and CDR2 are SGHKS and YYEKEE (reference sequence). The CDR3 is 14 residues long.

As for this clonotype: It may be a read error: a sequence one base away is much more abundant. The chain links TRBV3-1 to TRBJ2-1; 10 bases are shared with TRBD2. There are 17 residues in the CDR3. In germline, CDR1 is LGHDT, CDR2 YNNKEL (reference sequence). V dropped 4 bases and J dropped 7; count of bases not matched to a gene: 13. In nucleotides, the CDR3 is TGTGCCAGCAGCCGAGATGCGAGCGGGGGGGTGTGGAATGAGCAGTTCTTC. Translating gives CASSRDASGGVWNEQFF.

Ten or more counts support this clonotype. The gene calls are TRBV7-9 and TRBJ2-7; TRBD2 aligns across 7 bases. The CDR3 has 12 residues. V dropped 11 bases and J dropped 4; count of bases not matched to a gene: 8. Germline V gene lookup returns CDR1 SEHNR and CDR2 FQNEAQ (reference sequence). The DNA of the CDR3 is TGTGCCGGGGGGGGGAGTAGATACGAGCAGTACTTC. It is translated as CAGGGSRYEQYF.